These 15 T cell receptor beta chains share one sample of origin, sequenced in a study of cytomegalovirus exposure and HLA in healthy donors. Use of 60 Vbeta and 13 Jbeta primers characterized the PCR. Produced via immunoSEQ multiplex PCR; TCRdb's table is partial and in-frame only. Of 210,000 or so clones listed, just under 85% are singletons. The sequenced sample consisted of PBMCs. The receptors derive from a woman aged 40 to 55 in good health and CMV-seronegative.

The chain joins TRBV20-1 to TRBJ1-6, with D possibly being TRBD1 (6 bases). V was pared by 3 bases and J by 14 bases, with 11 bases between. The CDR3 is 11 residues long. Germline V gene lookup returns CDR1 DFQATT and CDR2 SNEGSKA (reference sequence). The DNA of the CDR3 is TGCAGTGCTAGTATGGGGGCGTCCCTCCACTTT. This encodes CSASMGASLHF.

The chain uses TRBV7-9 and TRBJ2-2; maybe TRBD1 (5 bases). The CDR3 length is 14 residues. The ends were cut back, 2 bases at V and 4 bases at J, with 8 bases in the middle. Germline assignment: CDR1 SEHNR and CDR2 FQNEAQ (reference sequence). CDR3 sequence reads: CASSLSRATGELFF. In DNA form, the CDR3 reads TGTGCCAGCAGCTTAAGCAGGGCCACCGGGGAGCTGTTTTTT. The complete variable domain, with remaining parts taken from reference TRBV7-9 and TRBJ2-2, reads DTGVSQNPRHKITKRGQNVTFRCDPISEHNRLYWYRQTLGQGPEFLTYFQNEAQLEKSRLLSDRFSAERPKGSFSTLEIQRTEQGDSAMYLCASSLSRATGELFFGEGSRLTVL.

The chain is built from TRBV7-9 and TRBJ2-5, with TRBD1 matching over 11 bases. The DNA matches TRBJ2-7 better at its end, which makes the J call doubtful. Germline V gives CDR1 SEHNR, CDR2 FQNEAQ (reference sequence). There are 16 residues in the CDR3. CDR3 residues: CASSPPGTGGPYEQYF. CDR3 in DNA: TGTGCCAGCAGCCCCCCTGGGACAGGGGGTCCCTACGAGCAGTACTTC.

This CDR3 is CASSLVAGAEAFF. CDR3 coding DNA: TGTGCCAGCAGCTTAGTAGCGGGAGCTGAAGCTTTCTTT. The chain recombines TRBV11-2 with TRBJ1-1; D is undetermined. The CDR3 runs 13 residues. With 1 base removed from V and 6 bases from J, the gap between germline ends came to 9 bases. CDR1 and CDR2 (germline): SGHAT, FQNNGV.

V gene TRBV5-1 combines with J gene TRBJ2-5; possibly TRBD2 for D (5 bases). The V end was cut by 6 bases, the J end by 4 bases, with 13 bases between. CDR1 SGHRS and CDR2 YFSETQ come from the germline V gene. The CDR3 sequence is 13 residues long. The CDR3 nucleotides are TGCGCCAGCACCACCGGAGAGGGAGAGACCCAGTACTTC. This encodes CASTTGEGETQYF.

CDR3: CASSQDWLAASPTGNEQFF. CDR3 coding DNA: TGCGCCAGCAGCCAAGACTGGCTAGCGGCTTCCCCTACCGGGAATGAGCAGTTCTTC. The chain couples TRBV4-3 to TRBJ2-1, with 7 bases matching TRBD2. The CDR3 has 19 residues. Germline trimming cut 0 bases from V and 7 bases from J; bases unmatched to any gene: 18. Per the germline V gene, CDR1 is LGHNA and CDR2 is YSLEER.

This clone was counted once. This chain joins TRBV4-3 and TRBJ2-3; TRBD2 is a possible D gene (7 bases). The CDR3 is made up of 15 amino acids. Germline V CDR1 and CDR2: LGHNA, YSLEER. V was cut by 4 bases and J by 2 bases, with 13 bases left in between. Here the CDR3 reads CASSLRGGVTDTQYF. The CDR3 nucleotides read TGCGCCAGCAGCCTAAGGGGGGGCGTCACAGATACGCAGTATTTT.

This chain connects TRBV9 to TRBJ2-7; 11 bases are shared with TRBD2. CDR3 length: 14 amino acids. The ends lost 3 bases at V and 2 bases at J; junction bases unmatched: 1. Germline CDR1 SGDLS, CDR2 YYNGEE. The CDR3 reads CASSALAGAYEQYF. Here the CDR3 DNA reads TGTGCCAGCAGCGCACTAGCGGGGGCCTACGAGCAGTACTTC.

The V and J genes are TRBV19 and TRBJ1-2; the D gene is possibly TRBD1 (5 bases). The CDR3 covers 16 residues. Germline V gives CDR1 LNHDA, CDR2 SQIVND (reference sequence). V was trimmed by 4 bases and J by 2 bases, leaving 17 bases between them. CDR3: CASSTPTLDSNYGYTF. CDR3 DNA sequence: TGTGCCAGTAGTACCCCTACTCTCGACAGCAACTATGGCTACACCTTC. Variable domain in full (rest from reference TRBV19 and TRBJ1-2): DGGITQSPKYLFRKEGQNVTLSCEQNLNHDAMYWYRQDPGQGLRLIYYSQIVNDFQKGDIAEGYSVSREKKESFPLTVTSAQKNPTAFYLCASSTPTLDSNYGYTFGSGTRLTVV.

The chain couples TRBV6-5 to TRBJ2-1; perhaps TRBD2 as D (5 bases). The CDR3 spans 14 residues. Germline V gene lookup returns CDR1 MNHEY and CDR2 SVGAGI. V shed 7 bases and J shed 12 bases, with 22 bases lying between them. The CDR3: CASTGSGHLQTQFF. In DNA, the CDR3 is TGTGCCAGCACCGGCAGCGGCCATCTACAAACGCAGTTCTTC.

This chain joins TRBV6-5 and TRBJ2-3, with TRBD1 as a possible D gene (6 bases). Trimming cost V 1 base and J 2 bases, with 7 bases left between them. The CDR3 totals 14 residues. Germline V CDR1 and CDR2: MNHEY, SVGAGI. DNA for the CDR3: TGTGCCAGCAGTTACTGGGACAACACAGATACGCAGTATTTT. It translates to CASSYWDNTDTQYF.

V and J are TRBV4-3 and TRBJ2-3, with D possibly being TRBD1 (6 bases). Germline V gene data show CDR1 as LGHNA and CDR2 as YSLEER. This CDR3 is 15 amino acids long. Deletions cut 1 base from V and 4 bases from J, with 12 bases between. The CDR3 coding sequence is TGCGCCAGCAGCCAAGTGCACAGGGCCCCAGATACGCAGTATTTT. It encodes CASSQVHRAPDTQYF.

This clone was observed a single time. The chain has TRBV7-2 and TRBJ1-6; 7 positions match TRBD1. The CDR3 runs to 16 residues. Germline CDR1 and CDR2: SGHTA and FQGNSA. J lost 9 bases, V lost 5 bases, and 13 bases had no gene match. The CDR3 reads CASSPYSTGRISPLHF. The CDR3 coding sequence is TGTGCCAGCAGCCCATACTCGACAGGGAGGATTTCACCCCTCCACTTT.

This clone was counted a single time. The V call is TRBV15, the J call TRBJ2-5, with a tentative D call TRBD2 (6 bases). Germline CDR1 and CDR2: LNHNV and YYDKDF (reference sequence). Trimming pared 0 bases from V and 5 bases from J, leaving 13 bases between. The CDR3 has 15 amino acids. The CDR3 sequence is CATSRDSGFWETQYF. CDR3 in DNA: TGTGCCACCAGCAGAGATAGCGGATTCTGGGAGACCCAGTACTTC. Filled out from reference TRBV15 and TRBJ2-5, the complete variable domain reads DAMVIQNPRYQVTQFGKPVTLSCSQTLNHNVMYWYQQKSSQAPKLLFHYYDKDFNNEADTPDNFQSRRPNTSFCFLDIRSPGLGDTAMYLCATSRDSGFWETQYFGPGTRLLVL.

The rearrangement links TRBV10-1 to TRBJ1-6; D not resolved. This CDR3 is 16 amino acids long. Between the trimmed V and J ends, which lost 6 bases and 2 bases, there was a span of 14 bases. Germline CDR1 reads WNHNN; CDR2 reads SYGVQD (reference sequence). For the CDR3, the DNA is TGCGCCAGCAGGGCCGACGGAGTAACCTATAATTCACCCCTCCACTTT. Its protein product is CASRADGVTYNSPLHF.